Following are 30 T cell receptor beta chains from one sample sequenced in a study of T cell repertoires in cytomegalovirus infection. TCRdb fed the reads into MiXCR, producing one record per CDR3 protein. The table has fewer than 350,000 distinct CDR3 sequences, 9.5% seen once. Sequencing was performed on PBMCs. The receptors here all came from a human donor in good health (CMV status not recorded). Some clones in this sample may be carry-over from other donors' samples.

The chain recombines TRBV3-1 with TRBJ2-5; 10 nucleotides align to TRBD2. Germline-derived CDR1 and CDR2 are LGHDT and YNNKEL (reference sequence). Unmatched junction bases numbered 10, after V lost 7 bases and J lost 5 bases. This CDR3 has 15 residues. CDR3 coding DNA: TGTGCCAGCAAGGCTAGCGGGAGTTCTTTGGAGACCCAGTACTTC. Translation: CASKASGSSLETQYF.

This clonotype was observed at least ten times. The J gene is TRBJ1-6, the V gene TRBV7-8, with 8 bases fitting TRBD1. With 0 bases clipped from V and 9 bases from J, the junction kept 4 bases outside the gene matches. Germline CDR1 reads SGHVS; CDR2 reads FQNEAQ. The CDR3 is 15 residues long. This CDR3 reads CASSLAPGGFSPLHF. CDR3 DNA: TGTGCCAGCAGCTTAGCCCCAGGGGGCTTTTCACCCCTCCACTTT.

There are many counts of this clonotype. The chain joins TRBV20-1 to TRBJ2-7; D unclear. The CDR3 contains 14 residues. CDR1 and CDR2 (germline): DFQATT, SNEGSKA (reference sequence). V lost 0 bases and J 2 bases, leaving 11 bases between the germline ends. The chain's CDR3 is CSARDKGGPYEQYF. In DNA, the CDR3 is TGCAGTGCTAGAGATAAGGGCGGACCCTACGAGCAGTACTTC.

This clonotype was recorded at least ten times. V is TRBV28 and J is TRBJ1-4; TRBD1 agrees at 8 bases. CDR1 and CDR2 (germline): MDHEN, SYDVKM. V gave up 2 bases and J gave up 4 bases; unmatched junction bases: 9. The CDR3 sequence is 17 residues long. The CDR3 DNA reads TGTGCCAGCAGTTTAAAAACTACGGGACAGGATAATGAAAAACTGTTTTTT. This translates into CASSLKTTGQDNEKLFF.

This chain connects TRBV7-2 to TRBJ1-6; 7 positions match TRBD1. CDR3 length equals 15 residues. Looked up from germline, CDR1 is SGHTA and CDR2 is FQGNSA. Unmatched junction bases numbered 6, after V lost 5 bases and J lost 5 bases. DNA for the CDR3: TGTGCCAGCAGCCCACAGGGGAGAAATAATTCACCCCTCCACTTT. This gives the protein CASSPQGRNNSPLHF.

The rearrangement uses TRBV4-2 and TRBJ2-7, with D possibly being TRBD2 (6 bases). Germline CDR1 reads LGHNA; CDR2 reads YNFKEQ. The germline V and J ends were trimmed by 0 bases and 3 bases, with 12 bases remaining between them. This CDR3 has 15 amino acids. The CDR3 spells CASSQDPLEGYEQYF. As DNA, the CDR3 is TGTGCCAGCAGCCAAGATCCCCTGGAGGGCTACGAGCAGTACTTC.

The table lists this clonotype with a few counts. This chain connects TRBV6-2 or TRBV6-3 to TRBJ2-7; D is perhaps TRBD2 (6 bases). Trimming removed 6 bases at V and 4 bases at J, with 25 bases between. CDR3 length: 17 amino acids. Germline V gene sequence: CDR1 MNHEY, CDR2 SVGEGT. CDR3 region: CASSPTPGKEGRYEQYF. CDR3 nucleotides: TGTGCCAGCAGCCCTACCCCCGGGAAGGAGGGGAGATACGAGCAGTACTTC.

The V gene is TRBV7-4, the J gene TRBJ2-5; a possible D gene is TRBD1 (5 bases). The ends were cut back, 1 base at V and 1 base at J, with 7 bases in the middle. Germline CDR1 SGHVT, CDR2 SQSDAQ. The length of the CDR3 is 14 residues. This CDR3 is CASSLGGIQETQYF. DNA for the CDR3: TGTGCCAGCAGCTTAGGGGGCATCCAAGAGACCCAGTACTTC.

Only a few counts were recorded for this clonotype. This chain joins TRBV6-2 or TRBV6-3 and TRBJ2-5; 8 bases are a match to TRBD1. The CDR3 length is 14 residues. V was clipped by 4 bases and J by 2 bases; unmatched bases: 3. Germline V gene sequence: CDR1 MNHEY, CDR2 SVGEGT. The CDR3 sequence is CASSSRTGQETQYF. DNA for the CDR3: TGTGCCAGCAGTTCAAGGACAGGGCAAGAGACCCAGTACTTC.

This chain links TRBV20-1 with TRBJ2-2; D unclear. With 2 bases removed from V and 9 bases from J, the gap between germline ends came to 7 bases. The germline V gene encodes CDR1 DFQATT and CDR2 SNEGSKA (reference sequence). The CDR3 sequence is 11 residues long. The CDR3 nucleotides read TGCAGTGCTAGAAAGACCAGGGAGCTGTTTTTT. It translates to CSARKTRELFF.

This clonotype was recorded many times. The chain recombines TRBV7-2 with TRBJ2-2; TRBD1 agrees at 7 bases. The CDR3 totals 16 residues. Per the germline V gene, CDR1 is SGHTA and CDR2 is FQGNSA. Losses at the gene ends were 1 base for V and 0 bases for J; bases not matched to a gene: 2. The CDR3 nucleotides are TGTGCCAGCAGCTTAGTGGGGACAGCGAACACCGGGGAGCTGTTTTTT. Translating gives CASSLVGTANTGELFF.

This clonotype has just a few counts. CDR3 sequence reads: CSAGKAGGITDTQYF. CDR3 nucleotides: TGCAGTGCTGGTAAAGCGGGGGGGATTACAGATACGCAGTATTTT. V is TRBV20-1 and J is TRBJ2-3, with 10 bases fitting TRBD2. The V and J ends lost 5 bases and 3 bases, in that order; junction bases with no gene match: 8. The length of the CDR3 is 15 residues. In germline, CDR1 is DFQATT, CDR2 SNEGSKA (reference sequence).

This clonotype was observed once. The chain recombines TRBV19 with TRBJ1-6; TRBD1 is a possible D gene (5 bases). This CDR3 has 15 residues. Germline V CDR1 and CDR2: LNHDA, SQIVND (reference sequence). V lost 5 bases to trimming and J lost 6 bases, with 14 bases between them. The CDR3 region has the DNA TGTGCCAGTAGTCCGGGACCGTTTGCTAATTCACCCCTCCACTTT. Protein sequence: CASSPGPFANSPLHF.

This clonotype was detected ten times or more. The chain uses TRBV7-9 and TRBJ2-5; 7 nucleotides agree with TRBD2. J was trimmed by 5 bases and V by 5 bases; bases with no gene match: 8. Germline V gene sequence: CDR1 SEHNR, CDR2 FQNEAQ (reference sequence). The CDR3 has 14 amino acids. CDR3 DNA sequence: TGTGCCAGCAGCCCTAGTGGCGGGAGTGAGACCCAGTACTTC. As protein: CASSPSGGSETQYF.

The chain joins TRBV30 to TRBJ1-2; D unresolved. Trimming took off 0 bases at V and 7 bases at J, with 15 bases between the two ends. The CDR3 is 14 residues long. The germline V gene encodes CDR1 GTSNPN and CDR2 SVGIG (reference sequence). CDR3 coding DNA: TGTGCCTGGAGTGTTTTGTCGAAGGCCGGTGGCTACACCTTC. This gives the protein CAWSVLSKAGGYTF.

This clonotype was recorded at least ten times. The gene calls are TRBV7-2 and TRBJ1-2; D may be TRBD1 (6 bases). The CDR3 extends over 16 amino acids. From germline, CDR1 is SGHTA and CDR2 FQGNSA. The V end lost 2 bases, the J end lost 8 bases, and 21 bases lay between the germline ends. The CDR3: CASSLKASGELKGYTF. The CDR3 DNA reads as TGTGCCAGCAGCTTAAAGGCCTCAGGGGAGTTAAAGGGCTACACCTTC.

This clonotype has ten or more counts. CDR3 in amino acids: CASSLRTSVLTGELFF. The CDR3 DNA is TGTGCCAGCAGCCTCCGAACTAGCGTTTTAACCGGGGAGCTGTTTTTT. The chain uses TRBV7-2 and TRBJ2-2, with TRBD2 matching 7 bases. Trimming took 5 bases from V and 5 from J; bases not matched to a gene: 11. Per germline, CDR1 SGHTA and CDR2 FQGNSA. The CDR3 is 16 residues long.

The chain employs TRBV7-6 and TRBJ2-7; 14 bases are a match to TRBD2. CDR3 length equals 15 residues. J gave up 6 bases and V 5 bases, and 6 bases lay outside the gene matches. The germline V gene encodes CDR1 SGHVS and CDR2 FNYEAQ. CDR3 nucleotides: TGTGCCAGCAGCATGACTAGCGGGGGGGAGGGCGAGCAGTACTTC. Its protein is CASSMTSGGEGEQYF.

This rearrangement joins TRBV12-3 or TRBV12-4 to TRBJ1-5; possibly TRBD1 for D (6 bases). CDR3 length: 21 residues. Trimming removed 7 bases at V and 0 bases at J, with 31 bases between. Here the CDR3 reads CASTKRGWSLLSEHSNQPQHF. The CDR3 DNA is TGTGCCAGCACCAAAAGGGGGTGGAGTCTACTTTCGGAACATAGCAATCAGCCCCAGCATTTT.

This clonotype was seen only a few times. The J gene is TRBJ2-1, the V gene TRBV12-3 or TRBV12-4; 12 nucleotides line up with TRBD2. The CDR3 is 16 amino acids. V was clipped by 4 bases and J by 6 bases; unmatched bases: 7. This CDR3 is CASSSLPTSGSNEQFF. The CDR3 bases are TGTGCCAGCAGTTCCCTGCCGACTAGCGGGAGCAATGAGCAGTTCTTC.

The V gene is TRBV7-1, the J gene TRBJ1-2, with 11 bases aligning to TRBD1. TRBV7-1 is marked as an open reading frame, function uncertain. Losses at the gene ends were 5 bases for V and 6 bases for J; bases not matched to a gene: 5. CDR3 size: 14 residues. The CDR3 DNA reads as TGTGCCAGCAGCCGCGGACAGGGGGCTCATGGCTACACCTTC. This encodes CASSRGQGAHGYTF.

This clonotype came up once. A much more abundant neighbour one base away suggests this may be a read error. The V and J genes are TRBV7-2 and TRBJ2-1; no firm D call. There are 13 residues in the CDR3. The germline V and J ends were trimmed by 5 bases and 7 bases, with 12 bases remaining between them. Per germline, CDR1 SGHTA and CDR2 FQGNSA. CDR3 region: CASSPTLENEQFF. CDR3 bases: TGTGCCAGCAGCCCGACCTTGGAGAATGAGCAGTTCTTC. Combining the CDR3 with reference TRBV7-2 and TRBJ2-1 gives the whole variable domain GAGVSQSPSNKVTEKGKDVELRCDPISGHTALYWYRQSLGQGLEFLIYFQGNSAPDKSGLPSDRFSAERTGGSVSTLTIQRTQQEDSAVYLCASSPTLENEQFFGPGTRLTVL.

This chain joins TRBV18 and TRBJ1-1, with no clear D. V dropped 6 bases and J dropped 0 bases, with 11 bases sitting between them. The CDR3 covers 14 residues. Germline CDR1 reads KGHSH; CDR2 reads LQKENI. This CDR3 is CASSPRHLNTEAFF. The CDR3 DNA reads as TGTGCCAGCTCCCCTCGACACTTGAACACTGAAGCTTTCTTT. The full variable domain, with the rest looked up from reference TRBV18 and TRBJ1-1, is NAGVMQNPRHLVRRRGQEARLRCSPMKGHSHVYWYRQLPEEGLKFMVYLQKENIIDESGMPKERFSAEFPKEGPSILRIQQVVRGDSAAYFCASSPRHLNTEAFFGQGTRLTVV.

This clonotype was counted a few times. The chain recombines TRBV19 with TRBJ2-1; 8 positions match TRBD1. CDR1 and CDR2 (germline): LNHDA, SQIVND (reference sequence). The V and J ends lost 5 bases and 4 bases, in that order; junction bases with no gene match: 7. CDR3 length: 15 residues. CDR3 DNA: TGTGCCAGTAGTGAAGACAGGGGATCTTACAATGAGCAGTTCTTC. It encodes CASSEDRGSYNEQFF.

This clonotype was found a few times. The rearrangement joins TRBV6-2 or TRBV6-3 to TRBJ1-6; 7 bases match TRBD1. The length of the CDR3 is 16 residues. V was clipped by 4 bases and J by 8 bases; unmatched bases: 11. CDR1 is MNHEY and CDR2 is SVGEGT in the germline V gene. The CDR3, as DNA: TGTGCCAGCAGTTCCCGGACAGGCCCAGGTTATTCACCCCTCCACTTT. This codes for CASSSRTGPGYSPLHF.

At least ten counts were recorded for this clonotype. This chain connects TRBV7-2 to TRBJ1-5, with TRBD1 matching over 9 bases. V shed 4 bases and J 1 base; nucleotides not matched to a gene: 5. This CDR3 is built from 16 residues. From germline, CDR1 is SGHTA and CDR2 FQGNSA. CDR3 nucleotides: TGTGCCAGCAGCTCCTACAGGGGGCCGAGCAATCAGCCCCAGCATTTT. Amino acids: CASSSYRGPSNQPQHF.

The chain recombines TRBV6-1 with TRBJ2-5; D possibly matches TRBD1 or TRBD2 (6 bases each). This CDR3 has 14 amino acids. CDR1 and CDR2 from the germline V gene are MNHNS and SASEGT. The V end was cut by 2 bases, the J end by 7 bases, with 14 bases between. The CDR3 reads CASSERGAPGTQYF. CDR3 DNA sequence: TGTGCCAGCAGTGAAAGGGGGGCCCCGGGGACCCAGTACTTC.

The chain carries TRBV4-3 and TRBJ2-1; TRBD1 aligns across 9 bases. The V and J ends lost 3 bases and 2 bases, in that order; junction bases with no gene match: 2. The V gene's germline CDR1 is LGHNA and CDR2 YSLEER. The CDR3 is 15 amino acids. The CDR3 nucleotides read TGCGCCAGCAGCCATACAGGGGGCGCCTACAATGAGCAGTTCTTC. Protein: CASSHTGGAYNEQFF.

The sample holds many counts of this clonotype. This rearrangement joins TRBV7-8 to TRBJ1-6; D perhaps matches TRBD1 (5 bases). Trimming removed 3 bases at V and 7 bases at J, with 10 bases between. This CDR3 has 14 amino acids. Germline CDR1 and CDR2: SGHVS and FQNEAQ. This CDR3 is CASSLKEGNSPLHF. In DNA form, the CDR3 reads TGTGCCAGCAGCTTGAAGGAGGGGAATTCACCCCTCCACTTT. Full variable domain (rest looked up from reference TRBV7-8 and TRBJ1-6): GAGVSQSPRYKVAKRGQDVALRCDPISGHVSLFWYQQALGQGPEFLTYFQNEAQLDKSGLPSDRFFAERPEGSVSTLKIQRTQQEDSAVYLCASSLKEGNSPLHFGNGTRLTVT.

This clonotype was picked up one time. The junction departs from the called germline gene at one end, perhaps through a read error. The V call is TRBV28, the J call TRBJ2-5, with D unresolved. Germline CDR1 MDHEN, CDR2 SYDVKM. This CDR3 spans 11 amino acids. CDR3 in DNA: TGTGCCAGGAGTTTGAGAGAGACCCAGTACTTC. It yields the protein CARSLRETQYF.